The source of this TCR beta chain is a study of regulatory T cells in long-lasting Graves disease. This sample's time point: newly diagnosed GD, antithyroid drugs for less than 3 months. RNA isolated from PBMCs was used to make the TCR library. One endocrinology department in Xi'an, China, was where patients came from. For TCR beta, libraries came from iRepertoire HTBI primers and Arm-PCR of CDR3 regions. TCRdb reanalysed the multiplex PCR reads using MiXCR and keeps one entry per CDR3 protein. The sample consists of roughly 610,000 distinct CDR3 sequences, about 15% of them appearing once. Findings and limits, study-wide: Segments TRBV28, TRBJ1-2 and TRBJ2-5 showed preferential usage in persistent disease.

This clonotype was detected many times. As yet, its antigen is unknown. CDR1 is SNHLY and CDR2 is FYNNEI in the germline V gene. CDR3 length equals 14 residues. V shed 8 bases and J shed 6 bases, with 20 bases lying between them. The data were also submitted as part of a second study, on T cells in Graves' hyperthyroidism and ophthalmopathy. Per that paper: Also found in blood were most expanded thyroid clonotypes above 0.001.

The material sequenced was peripheral blood mononuclear cells (PBMCs), taken at new diagnosis, from a patient treated with antithyroid drugs. This chain joins TRBV2 and TRBJ2-7, with D possibly matching TRBD2 (6 bases). The TCR originated in a woman younger than 45 with Graves disease. The CDR3 loop is CASLTDGSASEQYF. Written as DNA, the CDR3 is TGTGCCAGCCTGACGGACGGGAGTGCAAGCGAGCAGTACTTC.